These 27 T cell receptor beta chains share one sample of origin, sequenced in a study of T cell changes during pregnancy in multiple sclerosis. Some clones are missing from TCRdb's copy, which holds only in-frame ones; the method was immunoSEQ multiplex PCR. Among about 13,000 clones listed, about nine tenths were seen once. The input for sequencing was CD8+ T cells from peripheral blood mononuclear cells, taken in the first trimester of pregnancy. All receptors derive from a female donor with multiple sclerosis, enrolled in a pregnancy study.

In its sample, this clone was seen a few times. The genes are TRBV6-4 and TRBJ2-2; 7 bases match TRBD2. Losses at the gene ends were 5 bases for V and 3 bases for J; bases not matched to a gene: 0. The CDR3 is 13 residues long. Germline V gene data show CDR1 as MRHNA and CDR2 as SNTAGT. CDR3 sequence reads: CASSSGDTGELFF. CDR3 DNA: TGTGCCAGCAGTAGCGGGGACACCGGGGAGCTGTTTTTT.

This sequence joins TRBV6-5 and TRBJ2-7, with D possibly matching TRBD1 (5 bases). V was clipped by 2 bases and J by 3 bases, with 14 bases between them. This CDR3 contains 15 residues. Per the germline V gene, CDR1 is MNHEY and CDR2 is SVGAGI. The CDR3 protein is CASSYEARVFYEQYF. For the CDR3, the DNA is TGTGCCAGCAGTTACGAGGCCAGGGTATTCTACGAGCAGTACTTC.

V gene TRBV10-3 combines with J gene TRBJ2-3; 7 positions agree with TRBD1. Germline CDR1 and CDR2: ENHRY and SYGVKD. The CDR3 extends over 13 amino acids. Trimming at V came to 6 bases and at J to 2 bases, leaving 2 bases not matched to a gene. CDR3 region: CAISGTDTDTQYF. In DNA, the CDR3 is TGTGCCATCAGCGGGACAGACACAGATACGCAGTATTTT.

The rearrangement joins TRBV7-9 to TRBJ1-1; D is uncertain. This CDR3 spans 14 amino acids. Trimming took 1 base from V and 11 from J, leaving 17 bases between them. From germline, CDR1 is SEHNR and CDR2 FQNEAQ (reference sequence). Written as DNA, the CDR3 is TGTGCCAGCAGCTTAGGAGAGGGCCATATCGGGGCTTTCTTT. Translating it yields CASSLGEGHIGAFF.

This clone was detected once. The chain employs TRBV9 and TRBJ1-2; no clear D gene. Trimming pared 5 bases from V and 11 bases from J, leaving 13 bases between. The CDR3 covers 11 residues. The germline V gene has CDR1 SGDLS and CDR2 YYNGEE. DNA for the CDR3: TGTGCCAGCAGTGCCTGGAGAGGGTACACCTTC. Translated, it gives CASSAWRGYTF.

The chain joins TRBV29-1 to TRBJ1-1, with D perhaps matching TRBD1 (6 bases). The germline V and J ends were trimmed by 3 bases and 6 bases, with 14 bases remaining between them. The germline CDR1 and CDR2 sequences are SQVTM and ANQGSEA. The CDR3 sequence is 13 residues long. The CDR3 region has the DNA TGCAGCGTTGATTCAGGGGAAGGCTCTGAAGCTTTCTTT. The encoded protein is CSVDSGEGSEAFF.

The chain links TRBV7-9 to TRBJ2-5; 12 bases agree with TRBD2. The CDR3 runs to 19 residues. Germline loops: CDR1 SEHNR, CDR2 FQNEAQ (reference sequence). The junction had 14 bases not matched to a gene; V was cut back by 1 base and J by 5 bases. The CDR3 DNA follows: TGTGCCAGCAGCTTAGTGACACTAGCGGGGGGACGGTTGTGGGAGACCCAGTACTTC. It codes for CASSLVTLAGGRLWETQYF.

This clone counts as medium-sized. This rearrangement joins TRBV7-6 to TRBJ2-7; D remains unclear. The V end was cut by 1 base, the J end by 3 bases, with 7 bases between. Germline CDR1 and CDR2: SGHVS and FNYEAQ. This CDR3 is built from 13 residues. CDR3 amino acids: CASSLGPNYEQYF. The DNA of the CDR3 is TGTGCCAGCAGCTTAGGGCCGAACTACGAGCAGTACTTC.

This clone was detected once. The CDR3 sequence: CAWSVGDEYSPLHF. The CDR3, as DNA: TGTGCCTGGAGTGTCGGAGACGAATATTCACCCCTCCACTTT. The chain combines TRBV30 with TRBJ1-6; the D is unclear. The germline CDR1 and CDR2 sequences are GTSNPN and SVGIG (reference sequence). V was clipped by 0 bases and J by 8 bases, with 11 bases between them. This CDR3 spans 14 amino acids.

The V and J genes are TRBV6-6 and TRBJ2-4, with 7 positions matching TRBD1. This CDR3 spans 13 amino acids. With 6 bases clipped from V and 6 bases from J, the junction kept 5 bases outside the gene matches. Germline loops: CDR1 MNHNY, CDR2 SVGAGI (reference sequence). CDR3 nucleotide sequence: TGTGCCAGCAGACCAGGGGGTCCAAACATTCAGTACTTC. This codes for CASRPGGPNIQYF.

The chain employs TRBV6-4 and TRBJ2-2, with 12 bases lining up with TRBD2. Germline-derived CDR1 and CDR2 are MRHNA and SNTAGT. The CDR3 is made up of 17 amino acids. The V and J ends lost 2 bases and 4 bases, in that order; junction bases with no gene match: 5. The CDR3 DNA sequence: TGTGCCAGCAGTGACCTAGCGGGGGGGCGCATCACCGGGGAGCTGTTTTTT. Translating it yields CASSDLAGGRITGELFF.

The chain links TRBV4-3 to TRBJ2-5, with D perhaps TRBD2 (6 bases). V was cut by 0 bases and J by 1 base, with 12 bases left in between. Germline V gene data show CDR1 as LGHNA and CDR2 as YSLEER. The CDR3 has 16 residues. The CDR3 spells CASSQDRGELQETQYF. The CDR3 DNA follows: TGCGCCAGCAGCCAAGATCGCGGGGAACTCCAAGAGACCCAGTACTTC.

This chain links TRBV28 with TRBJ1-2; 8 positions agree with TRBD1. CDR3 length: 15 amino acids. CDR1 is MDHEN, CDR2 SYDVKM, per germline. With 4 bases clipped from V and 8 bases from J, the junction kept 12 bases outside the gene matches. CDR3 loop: CASSSPPGQGRGYTF. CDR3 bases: TGTGCCAGCAGTTCTCCCCCCGGACAGGGTAGGGGCTACACCTTC.

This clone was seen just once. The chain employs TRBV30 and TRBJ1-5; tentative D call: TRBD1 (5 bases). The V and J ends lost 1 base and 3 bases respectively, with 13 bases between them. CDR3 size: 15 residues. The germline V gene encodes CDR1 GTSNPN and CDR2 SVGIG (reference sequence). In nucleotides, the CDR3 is TGTGCCTGGAGTGGGGGCGGCAGCTCCAATCAGCCCCAGCATTTT. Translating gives CAWSGGGSSNQPQHF.

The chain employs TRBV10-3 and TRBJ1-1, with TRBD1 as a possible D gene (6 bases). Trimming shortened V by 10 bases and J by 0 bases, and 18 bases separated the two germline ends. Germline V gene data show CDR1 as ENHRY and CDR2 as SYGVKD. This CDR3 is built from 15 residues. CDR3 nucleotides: TGTGCCACAGGGGAGATGGGGGGGATGAACACTGAAGCTTTCTTT. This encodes CATGEMGGMNTEAFF.

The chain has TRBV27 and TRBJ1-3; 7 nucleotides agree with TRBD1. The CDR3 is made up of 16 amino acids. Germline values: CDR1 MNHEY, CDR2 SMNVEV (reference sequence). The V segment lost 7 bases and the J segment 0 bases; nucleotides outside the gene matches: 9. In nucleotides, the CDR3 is TGTGCCAGCACCGAGAGGGGGCCCCACTCTGGAAACACCATATATTTT. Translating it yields CASTERGPHSGNTIYF.

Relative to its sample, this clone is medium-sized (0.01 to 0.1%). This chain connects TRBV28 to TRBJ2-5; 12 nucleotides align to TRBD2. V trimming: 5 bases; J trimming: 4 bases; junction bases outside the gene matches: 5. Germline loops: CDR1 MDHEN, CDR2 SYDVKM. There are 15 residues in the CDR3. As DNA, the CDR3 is TGTGCCAGCAGTCCTCCTAGCGGGGGGGTAGAGACCCAGTACTTC. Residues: CASSPPSGGVETQYF.

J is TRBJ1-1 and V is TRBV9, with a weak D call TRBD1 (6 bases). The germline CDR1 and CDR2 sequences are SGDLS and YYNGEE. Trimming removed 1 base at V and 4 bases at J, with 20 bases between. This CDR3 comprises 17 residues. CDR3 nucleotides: TGTGCCAGCAGCGTATCCTCAGGGGTCGTCCCTGGCACTGAAGCTTTCTTT. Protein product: CASSVSSGVVPGTEAFF.

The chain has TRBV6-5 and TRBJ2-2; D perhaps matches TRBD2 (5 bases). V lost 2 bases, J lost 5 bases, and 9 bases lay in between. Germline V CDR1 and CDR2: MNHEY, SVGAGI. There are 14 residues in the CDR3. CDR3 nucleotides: TGTGCCAGCAGTTACGATTCGGGAACCGGGGAGCTGTTTTTT. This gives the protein CASSYDSGTGELFF.

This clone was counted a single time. The CDR3 is CASSLQGASVEQYF. The CDR3 region has the DNA TGTGCCAGCAGTTTACAGGGGGCCTCCGTCGAGCAGTACTTC. V gene TRBV27 combines with J gene TRBJ2-7; 8 bases are shared with TRBD1. Germline loops: CDR1 MNHEY, CDR2 SMNVEV (reference sequence). The CDR3 is 14 residues long. The V and J ends lost 2 bases and 6 bases, in that order; junction bases with no gene match: 6.

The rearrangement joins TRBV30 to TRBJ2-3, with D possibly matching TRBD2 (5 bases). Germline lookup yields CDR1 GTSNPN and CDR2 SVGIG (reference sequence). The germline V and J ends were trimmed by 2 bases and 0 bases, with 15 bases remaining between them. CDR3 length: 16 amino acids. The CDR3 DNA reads TGTGCCTGGAGTCCAGATCCTAGCCTAAGCACAGATACGCAGTATTTT. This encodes CAWSPDPSLSTDTQYF.

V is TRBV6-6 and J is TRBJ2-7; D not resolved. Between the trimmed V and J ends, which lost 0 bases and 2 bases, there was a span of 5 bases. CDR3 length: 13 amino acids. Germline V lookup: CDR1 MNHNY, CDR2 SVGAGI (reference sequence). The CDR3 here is CASSYSGTYEQYF. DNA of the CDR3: TGTGCCAGCAGTTACTCGGGCACCTACGAGCAGTACTTC.

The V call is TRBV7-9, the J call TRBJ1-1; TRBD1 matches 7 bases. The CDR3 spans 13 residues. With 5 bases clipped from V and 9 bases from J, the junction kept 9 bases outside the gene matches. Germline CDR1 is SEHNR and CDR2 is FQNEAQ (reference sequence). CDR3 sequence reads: CASSDTGERQAFF. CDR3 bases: TGTGCCAGCAGCGATACAGGGGAACGCCAAGCTTTCTTT.

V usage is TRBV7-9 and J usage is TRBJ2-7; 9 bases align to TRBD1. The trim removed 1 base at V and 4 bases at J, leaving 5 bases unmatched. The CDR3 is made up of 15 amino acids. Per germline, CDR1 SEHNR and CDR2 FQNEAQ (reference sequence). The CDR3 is CASSLGVGTGYEQYF. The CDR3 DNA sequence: TGTGCCAGCAGCTTAGGTGTCGGGACAGGGTACGAGCAGTACTTC.

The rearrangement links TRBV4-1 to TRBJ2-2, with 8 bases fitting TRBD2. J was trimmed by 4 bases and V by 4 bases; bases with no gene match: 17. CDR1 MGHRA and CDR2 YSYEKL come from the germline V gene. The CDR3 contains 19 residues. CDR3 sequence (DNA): TGCGCCAGCAGCCCGACAGGTCTAGCGGGTGACCCCGGCACCGGGGAGCTGTTTTTT. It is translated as CASSPTGLAGDPGTGELFF.

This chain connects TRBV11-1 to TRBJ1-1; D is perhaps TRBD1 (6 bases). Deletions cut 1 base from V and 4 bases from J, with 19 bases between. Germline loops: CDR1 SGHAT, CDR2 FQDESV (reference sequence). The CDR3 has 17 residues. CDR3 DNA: TGTGCCAGCAGCTTAGTCGTAGGGGGACGACTGGGCACTGAAGCTTTCTTT. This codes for CASSLVVGGRLGTEAFF.

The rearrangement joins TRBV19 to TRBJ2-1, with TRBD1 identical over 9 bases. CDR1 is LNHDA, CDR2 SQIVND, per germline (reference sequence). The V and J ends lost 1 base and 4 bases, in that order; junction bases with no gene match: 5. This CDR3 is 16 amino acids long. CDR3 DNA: TGTGCCAGTAGTATAGGACAGGGGGAGCCTTACAATGAGCAGTTCTTC. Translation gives CASSIGQGEPYNEQFF.